This is a list of T cell receptor beta chains from one sample in a study of cytomegalovirus exposure and HLA in healthy donors. Measured with immunoSEQ multiplex PCR; TCRdb has only the in-frame clones, and not every one. The sample shows about 130,000 clones, 8.5% to 10% of them seen only once. The material sequenced was PBMCs. Receptors were obtained from a man aged 40-49 years in good health and CMV-seronegative. Both conserved end residues are part of each CDR3. D genes are given only for firm matches. Size values are once, few and many counts, or a class for expanded clones, and some rows have none.

clone_size	v_call	j_call	d_call	cdr3_length	cdr3_nt	cdr3_aa
few	TRBV5-4	TRBJ1-4	NA	16	TGTGCCAGCAGCCAAACAGGGTTCGGCACTAATGAAAAACTGTTTTTT	CASSQTGFGTNEKLFF
few	TRBV5-6	TRBJ2-7	NA	14	TGTGCCAGCAGCTTGAGTCACCACTTTTGGGAGCAGTACTTC	CASSLSHHFWEQYF
few	TRBV4-1	TRBJ1-5	NA	18	TGCGCCAGCAGCCAGTTCGGGGGGACTTCAATGAGGAATCAGCCCCAGCATTTT	CASSQFGGTSMRNQPQHF
NA	TRBV25-1	TRBJ1-2	TRBD1	18	TGTGCCAGCAGTGAATCGATACCATTGGGACAGGAGAACTATGGCTACACCTTC	CASSESIPLGQENYGYTF
few	TRBV4-3	TRBJ2-7	TRBD2	15	TGCGCCAGCAGCCAGGGGACTAGCGGCACCTACGAGCAGTACTTC	CASSQGTSGTYEQYF
few	TRBV19	TRBJ2-2	TRBD1	15	TGTGCCAGTAGTAAATCGGGACAGATCACCGGGGAGCTGTTTTTT	CASSKSGQITGELFF
few	TRBV2	TRBJ2-7	TRBD1	14	TGTGCCAGCAACCTAGACAGGGACTCCTACGAGCAGTACTTC	CASNLDRDSYEQYF
NA	TRBV28	TRBJ2-7	NA	15	TGTGCCAGCAGTTTGGGGGCCTTGGGGTCCTACGAGCAGTACTTC	CASSLGALGSYEQYF
NA	TRBV2	TRBJ1-2	TRBD1	14	TGTGCCAGCAGTTTCCGGGGACAGGGACATGGCTACACCTTC	CASSFRGQGHGYTF
few	TRBV6-1	TRBJ2-2	NA	13	TGTGCCAGCAGCCTAGGAGAAACCGGGGAGCTGTTTTTT	CASSLGETGELFF
NA	TRBV4-3	TRBJ2-4	NA	12	TGCGCCAGCAGCCAACCACCGACTAATAGGGCTTTC	CASSQPPTNRAF
NA	TRBV5-4	TRBJ2-3	TRBD2	14	TGTGCCAGCAGCTTAGCGGGGGCGGCAGATACGCAGTATTTT	CASSLAGAADTQYF
NA	TRBV19	TRBJ2-5	NA	15	TGTGCCAGTAGAGAGAGTTCGGGGATTTGGGAGACCCAGTACTTC	CASRESSGIWETQYF
few	TRBV9	TRBJ1-1	NA	14	TGTGCCAGCAGCGTAGCTGGGAGTAGCACTGAAGCTTTCTTT	CASSVAGSSTEAFF
few	TRBV9	TRBJ2-1	TRBD2	17	TGTGCCAGCAGCGCCCAAGCGTTAGCGGGGGTTTACAATGAGCAGTTCTTC	CASSAQALAGVYNEQFF
NA	TRBV9	TRBJ2-3	NA	15	TGTGCCAGCAGCGTAGGTGGGACTGGCACAGATACGCAGTATTTT	CASSVGGTGTDTQYF
NA	TRBV10-3	TRBJ2-1	TRBD2	15	TGTGCCATCAGTGAGCAGGCTAGCGGTTACAATGAGCAGTTCTTC	CAISEQASGYNEQFF
few	TRBV29-1	TRBJ2-1	TRBD2	14	TGCAGCGTTGAAACTAGCGGGTCTTACAATGAGCAGTTCTTC	CSVETSGSYNEQFF
NA	TRBV5-1	TRBJ1-5	NA	13	TGCGCCAGCAGCCTGAACAGCAATCAGCCCCCGCATTTT	CASSLNSNQPPHF
NA	TRBV5-6	TRBJ1-6	TRBD1	14	TGTGCCAGCAGCCCGGACAGGGGGTATTCACCCCTCCACTTT	CASSPDRGYSPLHF
few	TRBV5-1	TRBJ2-7	TRBD2	15	TGCGCCAGCAGCCCCTGGGCGGGGGGGGAGTACGAGCAGTACTTC	CASSPWAGGEYEQYF
NA	TRBV29-1	TRBJ1-4	NA	14	TGCAGCGTTTCAGCCCGGGGGGAGAATGAAAAACTGTTTTTT	CSVSARGENEKLFF